This T cell receptor beta chain comes out of a study of cytomegalovirus exposure and HLA in healthy donors. Amplification used 60 Vbeta primers and 13 Jbeta primers. Only in-frame clones appear in the TCRdb table, and some are missing; sequencing was by immunoSEQ multiplex PCR. Counted here are 210,000 or so clones, about 89% occurring once; the ten biggest clones make up approximately 1%. V shed 4 bases and J 5 bases; nucleotides not matched to a gene: 8. The germline gives CDR1 SGHNT, CDR2 YYREEE (reference sequence). This CDR3 contains 14 residues. The V and J genes are TRBV5-4 and TRBJ1-2; 7 nucleotides line up with TRBD1. The receptor was derived from a woman aged 18-29 years in good health and CMV-seronegative. Sequencing input: PBMCs. The CDR3 protein is CASSQGQALYGYTF. CDR3 nucleotide sequence: TGTGCCAGCAGCCAAGGACAGGCGCTATATGGCTACACCTTC. The variable domain in full, with the rest retrieved from reference TRBV5-4 and TRBJ1-2, is ETGVTQSPTHLIKTRGQQVTLRCSSQSGHNTVSWYQQALGQGPQFIFQYYREEENGRGNFPPRFSGLQFPNYSSELNVNALELDDSALYLCASSQGQALYGYTFGSGTRLTVV.